The sequence of this TCR beta chain was determined in a study of long-term antiretroviral therapy in people with HIV. They ran version v3.0 of the immunoSEQ assay at survey level. Per-sample sequencing targets were roughly 35,000-55,000 T-cell genomes. The assay was immunoSEQ multiplex PCR, and TCRdb's table has in-frame clones only and misses some. The sample holds tens of thousands of clones, roughly 84% seen once. The germline V gene encodes CDR1 SGHTS and CDR2 YDEGEE. The CDR3 has 13 amino acids. Trimming shortened V by 8 bases and J by 9 bases, and 18 bases separated the two germline ends. The material sequenced was unsorted PBMCs, taken 0.2 years before starting antiretroviral therapy. The J gene is TRBJ2-4, the V gene TRBV5-8; D unresolved. This clonotype originated in a man aged 18 to 35 with HIV. The CDR3 DNA sequence: TGTGCCAGTTCAGAGACGTTCCTCGGCATTCAGTACTTC. This codes for CASSETFLGIQYF.